One sample yielded the 2 T cell receptor gamma chains listed below, sequenced in a study of intestinal T cells in coeliac disease. TCRdb fed the multiplex PCR reads to CATT. This sample contains a couple of gamma-chain clones. Each case's genomic DNA was extracted from ten roughly 5-µm formalin-fixed paraffin-embedded scrolls. The specimen sequenced was a duodenal biopsy. The receptors were gathered from a human donor who served as a control with a normal duodenal biopsy, not a healthy volunteer. This table probably holds off-target reads from a library built for another chain.

Here the V gene is TRGV9, but the J gene went uncalled. The CDR3 totals 22 residues. CDR1 and CDR2 from the germline V gene are GITISATS and ISYDGTV (reference sequence). The CDR3 region is CACDTPEHSATMKHISIKTLFF. CDR3 nucleotides: TGTGCCTGTGACACTCCTGAGCACAGTGCTACAATGAAACACATCAGTATAAAAACCCTCTTCTTC.

There is no J gene call, but TRGV9 is given as the V gene. Per germline, CDR1 GITISATS and CDR2 ISYDGTV (reference sequence). The CDR3 is made up of 34 amino acids. CDR3 sequence reads: CACVTCSFCTGLCRFCSTVVSDTMKHISIKTLFF. The CDR3 DNA follows: TGTGCCTGTGTCACCTGCAGTTTTTGTACAGGTCTCTGTAGGTTTTGTAGCACTGTGGTCAGCGACACAATGAAACACATCAGTATAAAAACCCTCTTCTTC.